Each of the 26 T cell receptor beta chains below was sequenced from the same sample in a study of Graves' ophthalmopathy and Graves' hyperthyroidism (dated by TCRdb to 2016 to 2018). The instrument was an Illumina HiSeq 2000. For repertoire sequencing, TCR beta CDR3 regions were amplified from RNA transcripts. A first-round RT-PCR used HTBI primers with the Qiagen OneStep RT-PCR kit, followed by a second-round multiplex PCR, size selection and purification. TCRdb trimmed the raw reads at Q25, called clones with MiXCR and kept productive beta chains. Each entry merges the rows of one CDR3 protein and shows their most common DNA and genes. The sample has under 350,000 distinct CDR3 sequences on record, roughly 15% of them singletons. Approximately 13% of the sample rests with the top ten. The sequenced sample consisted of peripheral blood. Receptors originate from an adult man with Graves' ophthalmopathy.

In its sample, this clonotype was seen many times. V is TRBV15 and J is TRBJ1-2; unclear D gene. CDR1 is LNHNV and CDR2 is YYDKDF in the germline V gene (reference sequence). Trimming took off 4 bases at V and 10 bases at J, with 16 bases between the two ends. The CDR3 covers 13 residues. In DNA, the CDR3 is TGTGCCACCAGCAAACCTCGCGGCTTCGCCTACACCTTC. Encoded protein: CATSKPRGFAYTF.

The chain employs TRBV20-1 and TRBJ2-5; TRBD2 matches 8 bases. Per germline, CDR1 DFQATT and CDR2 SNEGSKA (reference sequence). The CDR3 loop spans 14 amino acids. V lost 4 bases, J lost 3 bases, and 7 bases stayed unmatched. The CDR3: CSAIAGWFKETQYF. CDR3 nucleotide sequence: TGCAGTGCTATAGCGGGATGGTTTAAAGAGACCCAGTACTTC.

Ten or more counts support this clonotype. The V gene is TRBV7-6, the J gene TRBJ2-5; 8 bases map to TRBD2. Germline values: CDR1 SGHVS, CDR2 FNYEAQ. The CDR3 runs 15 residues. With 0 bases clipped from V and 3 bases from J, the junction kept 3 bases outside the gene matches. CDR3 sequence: CASSLASGIKETQYF. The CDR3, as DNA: TGTGCCAGCAGCTTAGCTAGCGGGATTAAAGAGACCCAGTACTTC.

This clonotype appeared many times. CDR3 region: CASSLSGKSNQPQHF. The CDR3 DNA is TGTGCCAGCAGTTTATCAGGGAAAAGCAATCAGCCCCAGCATTTT. The chain joins TRBV12-3 or TRBV12-4 to TRBJ1-5, with D possibly matching TRBD1 (5 bases). Trimming pared 2 bases from V and 1 base from J, leaving 9 bases between. CDR3 length: 15 residues.

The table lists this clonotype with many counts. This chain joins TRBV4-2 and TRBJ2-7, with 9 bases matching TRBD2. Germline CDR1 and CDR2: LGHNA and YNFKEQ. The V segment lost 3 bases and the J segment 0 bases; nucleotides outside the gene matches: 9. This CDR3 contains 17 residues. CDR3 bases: TGTGCCAGCAGCCAGAAAGTCACTAGCGGGCGCTCCTACGAGCAGTACTTC. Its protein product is CASSQKVTSGRSYEQYF.

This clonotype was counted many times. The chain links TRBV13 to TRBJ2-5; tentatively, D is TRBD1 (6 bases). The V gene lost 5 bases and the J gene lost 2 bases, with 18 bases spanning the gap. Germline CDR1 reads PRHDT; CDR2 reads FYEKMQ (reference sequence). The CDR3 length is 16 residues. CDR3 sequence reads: CASSLGQGQPQETQYF. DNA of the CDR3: TGTGCCAGCAGCCTCGGGCAGGGGCAACCACAAGAGACCCAGTACTTC.

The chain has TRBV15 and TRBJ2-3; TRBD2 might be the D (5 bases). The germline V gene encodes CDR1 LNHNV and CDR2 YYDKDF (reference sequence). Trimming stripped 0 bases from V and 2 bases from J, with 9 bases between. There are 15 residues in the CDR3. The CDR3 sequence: CATSREADYTDTQYF. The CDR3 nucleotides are TGTGCCACCAGCAGAGAAGCGGATTACACAGATACGCAGTATTTT. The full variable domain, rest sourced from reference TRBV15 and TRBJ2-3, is DAMVIQNPRYQVTQFGKPVTLSCSQTLNHNVMYWYQQKSSQAPKLLFHYYDKDFNNEADTPDNFQSRRPNTSFCFLDIRSPGLGDTAMYLCATSREADYTDTQYFGPGTRLTVL.

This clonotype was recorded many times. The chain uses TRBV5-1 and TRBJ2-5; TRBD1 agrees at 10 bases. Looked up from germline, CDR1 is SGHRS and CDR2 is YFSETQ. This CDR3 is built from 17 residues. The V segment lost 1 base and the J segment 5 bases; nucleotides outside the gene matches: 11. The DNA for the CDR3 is TGCGCCAGCAGCTTGCGGCCCTCTGGGACAGGGGATGAGACCCAGTACTTC. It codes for CASSLRPSGTGDETQYF.

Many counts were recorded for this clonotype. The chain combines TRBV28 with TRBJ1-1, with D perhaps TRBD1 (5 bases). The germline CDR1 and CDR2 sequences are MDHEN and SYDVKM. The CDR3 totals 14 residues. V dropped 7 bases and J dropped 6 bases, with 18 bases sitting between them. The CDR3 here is CASNLSNPRAEAFF. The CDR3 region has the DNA TGTGCCAGCAATTTGTCAAACCCCAGGGCTGAAGCTTTCTTT.

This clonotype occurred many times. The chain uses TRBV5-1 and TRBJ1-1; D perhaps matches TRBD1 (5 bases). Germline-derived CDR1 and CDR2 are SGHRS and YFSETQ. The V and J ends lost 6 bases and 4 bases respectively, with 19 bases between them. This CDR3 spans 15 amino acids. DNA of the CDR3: TGCGCCAGCACGGACCCGACTACAGGCAGCACTGAAGCTTTCTTT. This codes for CASTDPTTGSTEAFF.

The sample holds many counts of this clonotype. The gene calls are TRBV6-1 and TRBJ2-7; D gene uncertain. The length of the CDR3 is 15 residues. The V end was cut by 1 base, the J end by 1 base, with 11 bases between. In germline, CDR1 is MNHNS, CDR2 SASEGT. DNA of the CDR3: TGTGCCAGCAGTGAAGGTTGGGCGGCGTCCTACGAGCAGTACTTC. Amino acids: CASSEGWAASYEQYF.

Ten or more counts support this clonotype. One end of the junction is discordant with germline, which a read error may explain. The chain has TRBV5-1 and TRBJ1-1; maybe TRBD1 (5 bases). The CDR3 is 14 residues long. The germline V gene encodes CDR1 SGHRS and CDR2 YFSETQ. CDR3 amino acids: CASRLGGGLSEAFF. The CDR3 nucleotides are TGCGCCAGCAGGTTGGGCGGGGGACTCAGTGAAGCTTTCTTT.

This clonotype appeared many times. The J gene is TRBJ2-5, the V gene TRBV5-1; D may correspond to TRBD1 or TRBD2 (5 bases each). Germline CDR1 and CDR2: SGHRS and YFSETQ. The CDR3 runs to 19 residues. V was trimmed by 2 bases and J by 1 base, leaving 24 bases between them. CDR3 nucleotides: TGCGCCAGCAGCTTCCTAACTGGTGCATTATGGGACCTCCAAGAGACCCAGTACTTC. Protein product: CASSFLTGALWDLQETQYF.

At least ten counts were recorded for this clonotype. The CDR3 DNA reads as TGTGCCAGCAGCTTAAACACAGGGGTAGAGACCCAGTACTTC. The encoded protein is CASSLNTGVETQYF. This chain connects TRBV7-2 to TRBJ2-5; TRBD1 agrees at 7 bases. This CDR3 spans 14 amino acids. The junction had 4 bases not matched to a gene; V was cut back by 2 bases and J by 4 bases. Per germline, CDR1 SGHTA and CDR2 FQGNSA.

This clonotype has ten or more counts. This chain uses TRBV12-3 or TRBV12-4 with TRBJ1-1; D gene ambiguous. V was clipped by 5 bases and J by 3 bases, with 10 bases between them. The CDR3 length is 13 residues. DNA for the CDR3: TGTGCCAGCAGTATGGACCGATACACTGAAGCTTTCTTT. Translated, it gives CASSMDRYTEAFF.

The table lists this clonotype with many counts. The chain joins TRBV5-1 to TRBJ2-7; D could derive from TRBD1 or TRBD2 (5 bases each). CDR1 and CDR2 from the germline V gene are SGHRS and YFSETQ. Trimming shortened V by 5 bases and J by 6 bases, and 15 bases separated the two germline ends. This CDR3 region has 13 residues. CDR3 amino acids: CASRGPGALEQYF. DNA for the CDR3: TGCGCCAGCAGGGGACCCGGGGCGCTCGAGCAGTACTTC.

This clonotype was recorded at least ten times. In DNA, the CDR3 is TGTGCCACCAGCGGATCCGGGACTGGCTCCTACGAGCAGTACTTC. Encoded protein: CATSGSGTGSYEQYF. The genes are TRBV15 and TRBJ2-7; TRBD2 is a possible D gene (6 bases). This CDR3 has 15 residues. Germline V gene lookup returns CDR1 LNHNV and CDR2 YYDKDF (reference sequence). V was clipped by 5 bases and J by 0 bases, with 14 bases between them.

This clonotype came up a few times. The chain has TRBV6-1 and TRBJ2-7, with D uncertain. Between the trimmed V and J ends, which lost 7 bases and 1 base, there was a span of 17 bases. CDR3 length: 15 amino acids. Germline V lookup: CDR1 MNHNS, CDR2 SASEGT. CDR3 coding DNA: TGTGCCAGCATCCGAAGTGGGGATCCTTCCTACGAGCAGTACTTC. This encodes CASIRSGDPSYEQYF.

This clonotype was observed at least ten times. CDR3 protein: CASRMDRNTEAFF. The CDR3 bases are TGCGCCAGCAGGATGGACAGGAACACTGAAGCTTTCTTT. The chain joins TRBV10-1 to TRBJ1-1; tentatively, D is TRBD1 (6 bases). This CDR3 has 13 amino acids. CDR1 is WNHNN and CDR2 is SYGVQD in the germline V gene (reference sequence). Trimming shortened V by 6 bases and J by 1 base, and 9 bases separated the two germline ends.

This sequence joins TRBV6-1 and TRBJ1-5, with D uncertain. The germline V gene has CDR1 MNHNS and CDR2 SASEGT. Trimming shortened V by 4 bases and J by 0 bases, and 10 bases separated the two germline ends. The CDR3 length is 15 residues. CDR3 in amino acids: CASSVAGYSNQPQHF. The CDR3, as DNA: TGTGCCAGCAGTGTGGCGGGATATAGCAATCAGCCCCAGCATTTT.

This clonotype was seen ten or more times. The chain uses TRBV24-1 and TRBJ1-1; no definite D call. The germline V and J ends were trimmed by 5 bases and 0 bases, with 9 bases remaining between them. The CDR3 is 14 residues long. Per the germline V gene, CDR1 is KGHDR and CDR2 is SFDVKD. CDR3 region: CATSAAEMNTEAFF. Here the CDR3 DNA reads TGTGCCACCAGTGCTGCGGAAATGAACACTGAAGCTTTCTTT.

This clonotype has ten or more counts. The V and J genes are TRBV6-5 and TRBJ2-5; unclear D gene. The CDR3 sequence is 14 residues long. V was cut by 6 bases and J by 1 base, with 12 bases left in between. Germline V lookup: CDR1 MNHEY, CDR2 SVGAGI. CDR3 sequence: CASSTTDTQETQYF. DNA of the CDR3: TGTGCCAGCAGCACTACAGATACCCAAGAGACCCAGTACTTC.

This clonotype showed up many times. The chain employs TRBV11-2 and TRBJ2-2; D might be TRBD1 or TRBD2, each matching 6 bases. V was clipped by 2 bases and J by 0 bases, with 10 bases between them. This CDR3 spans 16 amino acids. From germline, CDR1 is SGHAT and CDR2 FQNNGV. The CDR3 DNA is TGTGCCAGCAGCTTAAATAGGGGGGCGAACACCGGGGAGCTGTTTTTT. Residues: CASSLNRGANTGELFF. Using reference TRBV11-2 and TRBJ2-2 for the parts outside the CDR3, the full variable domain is EAGVAQSPRYKIIEKRQSVAFWCNPISGHATLYWYQQILGQGPKLLIQFQNNGVVDDSQLPKDRFSAERLKGVDSTLKIQPAKLEDSAVYLCASSLNRGANTGELFFGEGSRLTVL.

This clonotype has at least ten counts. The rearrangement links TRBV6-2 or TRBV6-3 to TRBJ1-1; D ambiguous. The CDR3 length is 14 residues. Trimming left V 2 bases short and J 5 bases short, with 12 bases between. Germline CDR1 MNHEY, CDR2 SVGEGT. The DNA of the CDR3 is TGTGCCAGCAGTTACGCTCTGACGAGGACTGAAGCTTTCTTT. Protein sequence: CASSYALTRTEAFF.

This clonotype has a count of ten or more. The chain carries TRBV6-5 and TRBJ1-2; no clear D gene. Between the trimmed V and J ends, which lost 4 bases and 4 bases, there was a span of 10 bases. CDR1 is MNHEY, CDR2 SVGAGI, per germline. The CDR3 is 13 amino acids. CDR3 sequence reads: CASSFKGPYGYTF. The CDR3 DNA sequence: TGTGCCAGCAGTTTTAAAGGGCCCTATGGCTACACCTTC.

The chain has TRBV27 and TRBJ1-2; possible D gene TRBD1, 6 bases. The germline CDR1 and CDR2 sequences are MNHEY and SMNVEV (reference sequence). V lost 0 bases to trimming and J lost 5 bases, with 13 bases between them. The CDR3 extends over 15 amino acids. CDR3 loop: CASSLSGRGKYGYTF. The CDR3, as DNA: TGTGCCAGCAGTTTATCAGGCAGGGGAAAGTATGGCTACACCTTC.